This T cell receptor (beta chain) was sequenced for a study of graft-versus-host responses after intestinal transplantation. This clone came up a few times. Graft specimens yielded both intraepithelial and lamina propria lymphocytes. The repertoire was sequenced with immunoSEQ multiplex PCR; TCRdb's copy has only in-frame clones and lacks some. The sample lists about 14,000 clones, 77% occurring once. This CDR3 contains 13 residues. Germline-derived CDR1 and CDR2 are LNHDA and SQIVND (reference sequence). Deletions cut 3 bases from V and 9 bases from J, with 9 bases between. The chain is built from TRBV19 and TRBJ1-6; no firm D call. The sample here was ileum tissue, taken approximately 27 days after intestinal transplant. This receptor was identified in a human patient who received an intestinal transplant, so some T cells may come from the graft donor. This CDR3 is CASSIGRASPLHF. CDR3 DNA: TGTGCCAGTAGTATCGGGCGGGCTTCACCCCTCCACTTT.